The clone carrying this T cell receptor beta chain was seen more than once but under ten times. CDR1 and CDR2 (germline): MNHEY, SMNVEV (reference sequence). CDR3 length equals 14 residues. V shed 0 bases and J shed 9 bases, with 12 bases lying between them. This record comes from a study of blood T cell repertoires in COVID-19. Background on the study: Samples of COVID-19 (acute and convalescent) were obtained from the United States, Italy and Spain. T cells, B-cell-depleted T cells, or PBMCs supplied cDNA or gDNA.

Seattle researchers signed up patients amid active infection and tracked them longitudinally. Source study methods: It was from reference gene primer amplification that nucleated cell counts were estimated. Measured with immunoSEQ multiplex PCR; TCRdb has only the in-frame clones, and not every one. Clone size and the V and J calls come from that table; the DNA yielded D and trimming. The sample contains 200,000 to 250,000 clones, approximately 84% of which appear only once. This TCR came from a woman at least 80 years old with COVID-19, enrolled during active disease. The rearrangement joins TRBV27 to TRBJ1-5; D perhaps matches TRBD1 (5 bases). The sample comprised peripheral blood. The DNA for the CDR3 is TGTGCCAGCAGTTTATCAGGGGAATCAGGGCCCCAGCATTTT. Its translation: CASSLSGESGPQHF.